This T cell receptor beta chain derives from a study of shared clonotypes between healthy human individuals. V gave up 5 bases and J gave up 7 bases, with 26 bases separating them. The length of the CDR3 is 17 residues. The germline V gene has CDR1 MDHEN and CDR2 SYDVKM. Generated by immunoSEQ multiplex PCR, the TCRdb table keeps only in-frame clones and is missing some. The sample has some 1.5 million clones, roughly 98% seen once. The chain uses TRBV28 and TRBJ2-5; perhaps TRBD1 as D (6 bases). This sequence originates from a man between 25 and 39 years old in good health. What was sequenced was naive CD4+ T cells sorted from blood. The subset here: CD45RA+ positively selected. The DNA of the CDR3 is TGTGCCAGCAGTACAATTTATATCAACCGGGACACTGGGACCCAGTACTTC. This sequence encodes CASSTIYINRDTGTQYF.